This is a list of T cell receptor beta chains from one sample in a study of human T cells and chemical hapten exposure. Using its own MiXCR run on the RACE reads, TCRdb lists one record per CDR3 protein. Seen here are about 120,000 distinct CDR3 sequences, around an eighth observed once, and the top ten hold 1.4%. Sequenced here: whole blood, sampled in connection with sensitization to the hapten diphenylcyclopropenone (DPC). The source is a woman in her forties or fifties with alopecia areata. Some clones in this sample may be carry-over from other donors' samples. CDR3s include the opening cysteine and the closing phenylalanine or tryptophan. D genes are given only for firm matches. Some rows have no size entry. The others give once, few or many, or a class for an expanded clone.

-	-	TRBV27	TRBJ1-3	CASSLRRSGNTIYF	TGTGCCAGCAGTTTAAGACGCTCTGGAAACACCATATATTTT
TRBD2	many	TRBV6-5	TRBJ2-3	CASRRSGSTDTQYF	TGTGCCAGCCGTCGTAGCGGGAGTACAGATACGCAGTATTTT
TRBD2	many	TRBV20-1	TRBJ2-7	CSARDRRGLNYEQYF	TGCAGTGCTAGAGATCGCCGGGGACTAAACTACGAGCAGTACTTC
TRBD1	many	TRBV12-3/TRBV12-4	TRBJ1-2	CASSENQGAGGYTF	TGTGCCAGCAGTGAGAACCAGGGGGCTGGTGGCTACACCTTC
TRBD1	few	TRBV28	TRBJ2-6	CASSVQGRANVLTF	TGTGCCAGCAGTGTACAGGGGCGGGCCAACGTCCTGACTTTC
TRBD2	-	TRBV4-1	TRBJ2-4	CASSQGLAGGLAKNIQYF	TGCGCCAGCAGCCAAGGGCTAGCGGGGGGGCTAGCCAAAAACATTCAGTACTTC
-	-	TRBV20-1	TRBJ2-1	CSASTLQGPFNEQFF	TGCAGTGCTAGTACTCTCCAGGGCCCCTTCAATGAGCAGTTCTTC
-	few	TRBV11-2	TRBJ1-6	CASSLSDGSNSPLHF	TGTGCCAGCAGCTTAAGTGACGGCTCAAATTCACCCCTCCACTTT
-	few	TRBV6-5	TRBJ1-2	CASRPTVFYGYTF	TGTGCCAGCAGACCAACAGTTTTCTATGGCTACACCTTC
-	-	TRBV5-1	TRBJ1-1	CAISFGNGGIGTEAFF	TGCGCCATCAGCTTTGGTAATGGCGGGATCGGCACTGAAGCTTTCTTT
TRBD1	few	TRBV6-5	TRBJ1-5	CASSKTGNQPQHF	TGTGCCAGCAGCAAGACAGGGAATCAGCCCCAGCATTTT
TRBD1	-	TRBV7-9	TRBJ1-5	CASSLTGGTQPQHF	TGTGCCAGCAGCTTGACAGGGGGCACTCAGCCCCAGCATTTT
-	-	TRBV10-3	TRBJ2-1	CAISESMGSNEQFF	TGTGCCATCAGTGAGTCGATGGGGAGCAATGAGCAGTTCTTC
-	many	TRBV7-2	TRBJ2-2	CASSLVSTGELFF	TGTGCCAGCAGCTTAGTCTCCACCGGGGAGCTGTTTTTT
TRBD1	-	TRBV28	TRBJ1-1	CASSPPIAKTGQGANTEAFF	TGTGCCAGCAGTCCACCGATTGCCAAAACAGGACAGGGGGCCAACACTGAAGCTTTCTTT
TRBD2	-	TRBV2	TRBJ2-1	CASSGLGARENEQFF	TGTGCCAGCAGTGGGTTAGGAGCGCGGGAGAATGAGCAGTTCTTC
-	few	TRBV27	TRBJ2-6	CASGSGGSGANVLTF	TGTGCCAGCGGTAGTGGGGGGTCAGGGGCCAACGTCCTGACTTTC
TRBD1	few	TRBV2	TRBJ1-1	CASNRGFTEAFF	TGTGCCAGTAACAGGGGGTTCACTGAAGCTTTCTTT
-	few	TRBV14	TRBJ2-3	CASSQDRGLWGTDTQYF	TGTGCCAGCAGCCAGGATCGTGGGCTCTGGGGCACAGATACGCAGTATTTT
-	many	TRBV20-1	TRBJ1-1	CSANRPGSGEAFF	TGCAGTGCTAACAGACCTGGAAGTGGGGAAGCTTTCTTT
-	-	TRBV29-1	TRBJ2-5	CSVEEPRGETQYF	TGCAGCGTTGAAGAGCCCAGAGGAGAGACCCAGTACTTC
-	many	TRBV5-8	TRBJ2-7	CASSLGVIAAEPYF	TGTGCCAGCAGCTTGGGGGTGATAGCGGCCGAGCCGTACTTC
-	many	TRBV14	TRBJ1-5	CASSFQGNQPQHF	TGTGCCAGCAGCTTCCAGGGTAATCAGCCCCAGCATTTT
TRBD2	many	TRBV6-1	TRBJ2-7	CASINSGGDYEQYF	TGTGCCAGCATAAACTCCGGGGGGGATTACGAGCAGTACTTC